The 15 T cell receptor beta chains given below trace back to one sample, sequenced in a study of T cell changes during pregnancy in multiple sclerosis. TCRdb's table, derived via immunoSEQ multiplex PCR, lists solely in-frame clones and lacks some. The sample holds tens of thousands of clones, about nine tenths seen once. The sample here was CD4+ T cells from peripheral blood mononuclear cells, taken in the third trimester of pregnancy. Receptors originate from a female donor with multiple sclerosis, enrolled in a pregnancy study.

The chain joins TRBV20-1 to TRBJ1-1; D not certain. Per germline, CDR1 DFQATT and CDR2 SNEGSKA (reference sequence). The CDR3 loop spans 10 amino acids. V shed 4 bases and J shed 7 bases, with 7 bases lying between them. DNA of the CDR3: TGCAGTGCTAATCTATATGAAGCTTTCTTT. The encoded protein is CSANLYEAFF.

The rearrangement joins TRBV10-2 to TRBJ2-7, with 15 positions matching TRBD2. The CDR3 is 18 residues long. Germline V gene lookup returns CDR1 WSHSY and CDR2 SAAADI. The J segment lost 0 bases and the V segment lost 7 bases, leaving 10 bases of the junction unmatched. The CDR3 region has the DNA TGCGCCAGCACGGGCGCGGGACTAGCGGGAGGAATCTCCTACGAGCAGTACTTC. It codes for CASTGAGLAGGISYEQYF.

J is TRBJ2-6 and V is TRBV15; 7 bases match TRBD1. The germline CDR1 and CDR2 sequences are LNHNV and YYDKDF (reference sequence). V dropped 0 bases and J dropped 0; count of bases not matched to a gene: 11. This CDR3 is 20 amino acids long. CDR3 bases: TGTGCCACCAGCAGAGAAGGGACAGAAAATTACTACTCTGGGGCCAACGTCCTGACTTTC. Translation gives CATSREGTENYYSGANVLTF.

Only a few counts were recorded for this clone. The rearrangement joins TRBV9 to TRBJ1-5, with D perhaps TRBD1 (5 bases). There are 13 residues in the CDR3. Trimming pared 3 bases from V and 6 bases from J, leaving 10 bases between. In germline, CDR1 is SGDLS, CDR2 YYNGEE. The DNA for the CDR3 is TGTGCCAGCAGCGCTGCAGGGATTCAGCCCCAGCATTTT. It is translated as CASSAAGIQPQHF.

The chain uses TRBV5-1 and TRBJ2-7; the match to TRBD2 covers 9 bases. The V gene's germline CDR1 is SGHRS and CDR2 YFSETQ. J gave up 2 bases and V 2 bases, and 5 bases lay outside the gene matches. This CDR3 region has 15 residues. CDR3 DNA: TGCGCCAGCAGCTTCCGACTAGCGGCCCCCTACGAGCAGTACTTC. Its translation is CASSFRLAAPYEQYF.

The chain recombines TRBV2 with TRBJ2-7; D uncertain. Per germline, CDR1 SNHLY and CDR2 FYNNEI. This CDR3 is built from 14 residues. V lost 3 bases and J lost 0, with 9 bases in between. This CDR3 is CASSERESSYEQYF. The DNA for the CDR3 is TGTGCCAGCAGTGAGCGAGAAAGCTCCTACGAGCAGTACTTC.

The V and J genes are TRBV5-1 and TRBJ1-2; 7 bases agree with TRBD1. Germline V gives CDR1 SGHRS, CDR2 YFSETQ. V shed 0 bases and J 8 bases; nucleotides not matched to a gene: 10. The CDR3 is 15 residues long. The CDR3 bases are TGCGCCAGCAGCTTGGGACAGGGTGTAGAAAACGGCTACACCTTC. Its translation: CASSLGQGVENGYTF.

The chain recombines TRBV19 with TRBJ2-2; tentatively, D is TRBD2 (6 bases). V was clipped by 6 bases and J by 5 bases, with 13 bases between them. CDR1 is LNHDA and CDR2 is SQIVND in the germline V gene (reference sequence). This CDR3 spans 14 amino acids. Here the CDR3 reads CASRGGRTTGELFF. The CDR3 nucleotides read TGTGCCAGTAGGGGAGGACGTACAACCGGGGAGCTGTTTTTT. The complete variable domain, with remaining parts taken from reference TRBV19 and TRBJ2-2, reads DGGITQSPKYLFRKEGQNVTLSCEQNLNHDAMYWYRQDPGQGLRLIYYSQIVNDFQKGDIAEGYSVSREKKESFPLTVTSAQKNPTAFYLCASRGGRTTGELFFGEGSRLTVL.

This clone was picked up one time. The chain couples TRBV4-3 to TRBJ1-6; weak D call: TRBD1 (6 bases). The CDR3 runs 15 residues. The V gene's germline CDR1 is LGHNA and CDR2 YSLEER. Deletions cut 0 bases from V and 8 bases from J, with 11 bases between. This CDR3 reads CASSQEGHDYSPLHF. Here the CDR3 DNA reads TGCGCCAGCAGCCAAGAGGGACACGATTATTCACCCCTCCACTTT.

The rearrangement joins TRBV28 to TRBJ2-7; TRBD2 agrees at 13 bases. The CDR3 is made up of 15 amino acids. Germline V gives CDR1 MDHEN, CDR2 SYDVKM. Trimming removed 5 bases from V and 12 bases from J; junction bases left unmatched: 13. CDR3: CASSESGLAGELGYV. The CDR3 DNA is TGTGCCAGCAGTGAATCAGGACTAGCGGGAGAGTTGGGGTACGTC.

The rearrangement links TRBV7-2 to TRBJ2-1; TRBD2 matches 7 bases. CDR1 is SGHTA, CDR2 FQGNSA, per germline. The CDR3 totals 15 residues. Unmatched junction bases numbered 2, after V lost 3 bases and J lost 0 bases. CDR3 DNA sequence: TGTGCCAGCAGCTTGCTAGCGGCCTCCTACAATGAGCAGTTCTTC. Its translation is CASSLLAASYNEQFF.

The gene calls are TRBV27 and TRBJ2-6; no clear D. CDR3 size: 13 residues. Germline CDR1 reads MNHEY; CDR2 reads SMNVEV (reference sequence). V gave up 7 bases and J gave up 2 bases, with 6 bases separating them. CDR3 loop: CASTFTGANVLTF. The CDR3, as DNA: TGTGCCAGCACCTTTACTGGGGCCAACGTCCTGACTTTC.

The CDR3, as DNA: TGTGCCAGCAGCTTTCAGAACACTGAAGCTTTCTTT. It is translated as CASSFQNTEAFF. The chain joins TRBV5-5 to TRBJ1-1; no clear D gene. The V gene's germline CDR1 is SGHKS and CDR2 YYEKEE (reference sequence). The CDR3 totals 12 residues. The V and J ends lost 2 bases and 1 base respectively, with 3 bases between them.

The chain uses TRBV4-1 and TRBJ1-5, with 7 positions matching TRBD1. V gave up 5 bases and J gave up 3 bases; unmatched junction bases: 4. The CDR3 is made up of 14 amino acids. The germline V gene encodes CDR1 MGHRA and CDR2 YSYEKL. CDR3 protein: CASSSDRYNQPQHF. The CDR3 DNA is TGCGCCAGCAGCTCGGACAGGTACAATCAGCCCCAGCATTTT.

The rearrangement joins TRBV4-1 to TRBJ2-3, with TRBD1 identical over 8 bases. There are 13 residues in the CDR3. V trimming: 6 bases; J trimming: 1 base; junction bases outside the gene matches: 0. Germline V gives CDR1 MGHRA, CDR2 YSYEKL. The CDR3 is CASRDRGTDTQYF. The CDR3 coding sequence is TGCGCCAGCAGGGACAGGGGCACAGATACGCAGTATTTT.